These 18 T cell receptor beta chains originate from one sample sequenced in a study of blood T cells in healthy people across ages. Then a second PCR, running roughly 7 to 11 cycles, was carried out with a sample-barcoded 5' primer and a J-beta primer mix. TCRdb fed the 5' RACE reads into MiXCR, producing one record per CDR3 protein. The table records 450,000 to 600,000 distinct CDR3 sequences, about 27% of them present only once. In addition, the sample was reused for a study of T cells of mothers and their children.

Sequencing was performed on blood. These receptors all come from a boy younger than 10 in good health.

The CDR3 protein is CSARVGNEQFF. CDR3 nucleotide sequence: TGCAGTGCTAGAGTTGGGAATGAGCAGTTCTTC. The chain has TRBV20-1 and TRBJ2-7; D is undetermined. With the DNA end fitting TRBJ2-1 better, the J assignment may be wrong. This CDR3 spans 11 amino acids. Germline V gene data show CDR1 as DFQATT and CDR2 as SNEGSKA (reference sequence).

This clonotype was detected a few times. This chain joins TRBV5-1 and TRBJ2-5; 8 bases line up with TRBD2. The J call may be wrong; the DNA end is better matched by TRBJ2-7. Germline V lookup: CDR1 SGHRS, CDR2 YFSETQ. CDR3 length: 19 amino acids. The CDR3 sequence is CASSSLPWGGRSGSYEQYF. CDR3 sequence (DNA): TGCGCCAGCAGCTCGCTACCTTGGGGCGGGAGGAGCGGGTCCTACGAGCAGTACTTC.

V is TRBV5-4 and J is TRBJ2-5, with 16 bases aligning to TRBD2. V dropped 4 bases and J dropped 3; count of bases not matched to a gene: 6. CDR3 length: 17 residues. CDR1 is SGHNT and CDR2 is YYREEE in the germline V gene (reference sequence). Here the CDR3 DNA reads TGTGCCAGCAGCGGGGGACTAGCGGGAGGGCCGGAAGAGACCCAGTACTTC. This encodes CASSGGLAGGPEETQYF. Full variable domain (rest looked up from reference TRBV5-4 and TRBJ2-5): ETGVTQSPTHLIKTRGQQVTLRCSSQSGHNTVSWYQQALGQGPQFIFQYYREEENGRGNFPPRFSGLQFPNYSSELNVNALELDDSALYLCASSGGLAGGPEETQYFGPGTRLLVL.

This clonotype was observed a few times. The V call is TRBV10-3, the J call TRBJ2-3; 7 bases line up with TRBD1. CDR3 size: 13 residues. V shed 2 bases, J shed 4 bases, and the junction held 0 bases outside the gene matches. Germline V gene lookup returns CDR1 ENHRY and CDR2 SYGVKD. CDR3 amino acids: CAISEDRADTQYF. The CDR3 DNA is TGTGCCATCAGTGAGGACAGGGCAGATACGCAGTATTTT.

Only a few counts were recorded for this clonotype. The rearrangement joins TRBV5-6 to TRBJ2-3, with D tentatively TRBD2 (5 bases). This CDR3 region has 14 residues. Trimming cost V 4 bases and J 0 bases, with 9 bases left between them. CDR1 and CDR2 from the germline V gene are SGHDT and YYEEEE. The CDR3 coding sequence is TGTGCCAGCAGCCAGGACTCTAGCACAGATACGCAGTATTTT. It encodes CASSQDSSTDTQYF.

V is TRBV12-3 or TRBV12-4 and J is TRBJ2-2; D gene uncertain. V was pared by 4 bases and J by 5 bases, with 8 bases between. This CDR3 comprises 13 residues. CDR3 bases: TGTGCCAGCAGTTACGCCCCGACCGGGGAGCTGTTTTTT. Residues: CASSYAPTGELFF.

CDR3 protein: CASSRRDYIYNEQFF. The CDR3 DNA reads TGTGCCAGCAGCCGAAGGGACTATATTTACAATGAGCAGTTCTTC. The gene calls are TRBV12-3 or TRBV12-4 and TRBJ2-1; 7 bases align to TRBD2. The CDR3 has 15 residues. Trimming cost V 6 bases and J 4 bases; bases outside gene matches: 9.

With respect to this clonotype: Compared with germline, one end of the junction differs, possibly owing to a read error. This chain links TRBV4-1 with TRBJ1-1; D call uncertain. CDR3 length equals 16 residues. CDR1 MGHRA and CDR2 YSYEKL come from the germline V gene. The DNA of the CDR3 is TGCGCCAGCAGCCCGCCGGGGTTCGGGTCGAGTGCTGAAGCTCTCTTT. It encodes CASSPPGFGSSAEALF.

This clonotype was seen a handful of times. V and J are TRBV11-2 and TRBJ2-4; possibly TRBD2 for D (6 bases). The CDR3 is 19 amino acids. CDR1 SGHAT and CDR2 FQNNGV come from the germline V gene. V gave up 0 bases and J gave up 0 bases, with 18 bases separating them. CDR3 region: CASSLDPEGHPLAKNIQYF. The CDR3 DNA reads as TGTGCCAGCAGCTTAGATCCGGAGGGGCACCCTTTAGCCAAAAACATTCAGTACTTC.

This clonotype showed up just a few times. The rearrangement joins TRBV18 to TRBJ2-1; no reliable D call. The CDR3 sequence is 15 residues long. Trimming pared 3 bases from V and 8 bases from J, leaving 17 bases between. Germline CDR1 and CDR2: KGHSH and LQKENI. In DNA form, the CDR3 reads TGTGCCAGCTCACCCAGGATACCTCGCCTTCATGAGCAGTTCTTC. This encodes CASSPRIPRLHEQFF. The complete variable domain, with remaining parts taken from reference TRBV18 and TRBJ2-1, reads NAGVMQNPRHLVRRRGQEARLRCSPMKGHSHVYWYRQLPEEGLKFMVYLQKENIIDESGMPKERFSAEFPKEGPSILRIQQVVRGDSAAYFCASSPRIPRLHEQFFGPGTRLTVL.

The chain carries TRBV12-3 or TRBV12-4 and TRBJ1-4, with 8 bases aligning to TRBD1. V was pared by 5 bases and J by 7 bases, with 6 bases of the junction left unmatched. The CDR3 consists of 14 residues. CDR3 sequence (DNA): TGTGCCAGCAGTACGACAGGGGTCGGTGAAAAACTGTTTTTT. Its translation is CASSTTGVGEKLFF.

The rearrangement joins TRBV25-1 to TRBJ1-1, with D perhaps matching TRBD1 (6 bases). CDR1 and CDR2 from the germline V gene are MGHDK and SYGVNS. V lost 4 bases and J 11 bases, leaving 17 bases between the germline ends. This CDR3 has 13 residues. The CDR3 DNA reads TGTGCCAGCAGTGTCGGGACACTGGATGAGGCTTTCTTT. This translates into CASSVGTLDEAFF.

This clonotype has a handful of counts. This chain joins TRBV20-1 and TRBJ2-5, with 9 bases aligning to TRBD2. The J call may be incorrect, as the DNA end agrees better with TRBJ2-1. Germline V CDR1 and CDR2: DFQATT, SNEGSKA (reference sequence). This CDR3 contains 15 residues. The CDR3 DNA follows: TGCAGTGCCACCCTTAGCGGGAGCCCCCACAATGAGCAGTTCTTC. It encodes CSATLSGSPHNEQFF.

The chain's CDR3 is CASSLSYGQNTGELFF. CDR3 DNA: TGTGCCAGCAGCTTATCGTACGGACAGAACACCGGGGAGCTGTTTTTT. The V gene is TRBV5-5, the J gene TRBJ2-2, with a weak D call TRBD1 (5 bases). This CDR3 has 16 amino acids. V was pared by 2 bases and J by 1 base, with 12 bases between. Germline CDR1 is SGHKS and CDR2 is YYEKEE (reference sequence).

This clonotype was recorded a few times. V is TRBV5-1 and J is TRBJ2-1; D not certain. The CDR3 has 13 amino acids. Per the germline V gene, CDR1 is SGHRS and CDR2 is YFSETQ. Between the trimmed V and J ends, which lost 4 bases and 5 bases, there was a span of 10 bases. CDR3 loop: CASSPGRHNEQFF. Written as DNA, the CDR3 is TGCGCCAGCAGCCCTGGACGGCACAATGAGCAGTTCTTC.

This clonotype was seen only a few times. The CDR3 region has the DNA TGCAGCGTTGAGTGGTGGGGCACAGATACGCAGTATTTT. Residues: CSVEWWGTDTQYF. The chain is built from TRBV29-1 and TRBJ2-3; no firm D call. This CDR3 has 13 amino acids. Germline lookup yields CDR1 SQVTM and CDR2 ANQGSEA. Trimming cost V 3 bases and J 1 base, with 8 bases left between them.

The chain uses TRBV20-1 and TRBJ2-4, with D perhaps TRBD1 (5 bases). This CDR3 is 11 amino acids long. Per the germline V gene, CDR1 is DFQATT and CDR2 is SNEGSKA (reference sequence). Trimming removed 5 bases from V and 7 bases from J, with 9 bases in between. CDR3 coding DNA: TGCAGTGCTGGACAACCTAACATTCAGTACTTC. Residues: CSAGQPNIQYF.

There are a few counts of this clonotype. The V and J genes are TRBV27 and TRBJ1-4, with D perhaps TRBD1 (5 bases). V lost 10 bases and J 9 bases, leaving 12 bases between the germline ends. The CDR3 is 11 amino acids. Germline CDR1 MNHEY, CDR2 SMNVEV (reference sequence). The CDR3 protein is CATGKGQKLFF. CDR3 DNA: TGTGCCACAGGGAAAGGACAAAAACTGTTTTTT.